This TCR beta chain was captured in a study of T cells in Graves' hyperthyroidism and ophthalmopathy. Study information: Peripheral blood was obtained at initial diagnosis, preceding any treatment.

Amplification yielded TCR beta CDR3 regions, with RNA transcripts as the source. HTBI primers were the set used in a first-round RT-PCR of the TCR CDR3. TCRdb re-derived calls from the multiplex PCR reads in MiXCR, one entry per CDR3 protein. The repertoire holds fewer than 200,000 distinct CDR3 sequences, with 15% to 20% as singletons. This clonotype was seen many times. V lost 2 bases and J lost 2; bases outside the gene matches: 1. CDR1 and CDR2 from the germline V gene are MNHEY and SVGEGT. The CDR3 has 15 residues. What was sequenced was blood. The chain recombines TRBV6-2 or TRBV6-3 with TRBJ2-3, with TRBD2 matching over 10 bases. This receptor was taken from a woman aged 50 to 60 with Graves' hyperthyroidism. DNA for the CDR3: TGTGCCAGCAGTTACAGCGGGGGGGCCACAGATACGCAGTATTTT. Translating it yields CASSYSGGATDTQYF.